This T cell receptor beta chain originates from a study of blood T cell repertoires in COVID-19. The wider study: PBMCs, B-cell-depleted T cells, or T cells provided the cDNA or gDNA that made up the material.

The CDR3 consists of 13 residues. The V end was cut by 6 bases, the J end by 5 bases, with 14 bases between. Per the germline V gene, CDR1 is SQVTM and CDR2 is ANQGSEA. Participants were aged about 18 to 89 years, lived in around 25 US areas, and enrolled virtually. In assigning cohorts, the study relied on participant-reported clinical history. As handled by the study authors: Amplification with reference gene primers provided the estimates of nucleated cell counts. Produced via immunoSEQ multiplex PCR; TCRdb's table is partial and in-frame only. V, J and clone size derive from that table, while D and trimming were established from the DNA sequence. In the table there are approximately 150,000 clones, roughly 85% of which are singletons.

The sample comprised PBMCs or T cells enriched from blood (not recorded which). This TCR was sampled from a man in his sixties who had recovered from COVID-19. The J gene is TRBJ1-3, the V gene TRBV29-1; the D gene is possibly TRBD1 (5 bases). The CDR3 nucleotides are TGCAGCGTAGAGTTCCAGGGTCGAAACACCATATATTTT. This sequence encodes CSVEFQGRNTIYF.